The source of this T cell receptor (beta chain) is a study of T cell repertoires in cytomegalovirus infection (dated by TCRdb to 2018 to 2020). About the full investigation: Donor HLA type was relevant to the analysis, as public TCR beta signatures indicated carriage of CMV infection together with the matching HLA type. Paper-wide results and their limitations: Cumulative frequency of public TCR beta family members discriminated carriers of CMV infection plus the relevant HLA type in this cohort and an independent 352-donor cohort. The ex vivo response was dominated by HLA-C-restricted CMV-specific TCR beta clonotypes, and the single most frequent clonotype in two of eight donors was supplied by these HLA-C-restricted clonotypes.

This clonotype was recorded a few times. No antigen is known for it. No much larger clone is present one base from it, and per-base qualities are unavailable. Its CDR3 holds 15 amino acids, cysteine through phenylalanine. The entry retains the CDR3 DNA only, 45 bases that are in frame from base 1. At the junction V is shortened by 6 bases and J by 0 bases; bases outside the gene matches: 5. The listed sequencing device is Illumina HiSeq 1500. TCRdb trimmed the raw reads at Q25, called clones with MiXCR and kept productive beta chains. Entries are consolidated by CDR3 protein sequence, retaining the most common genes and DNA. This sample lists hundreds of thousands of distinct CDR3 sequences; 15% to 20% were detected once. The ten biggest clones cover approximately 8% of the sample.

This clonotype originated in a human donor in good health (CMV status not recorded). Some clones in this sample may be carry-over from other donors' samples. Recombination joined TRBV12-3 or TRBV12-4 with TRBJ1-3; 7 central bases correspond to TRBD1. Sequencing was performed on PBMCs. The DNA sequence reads TGTGCCAGCAGGAGGGACAGCGCCTCTGGAAACACCATATATTTT. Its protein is CASRRDSASGNTIYF.